This T cell receptor (beta chain) was profiled in a study of breast tumors, draining lymph nodes, adjacent tissues. The lymph nodes were axillary draining lymph nodes from breast cancer patients. TCRdb used MiXCR to reprocess the multiplex PCR reads, holding one entry per CDR3 protein. Of fewer than 250,000 distinct CDR3 sequences in the sample, about a third were seen once. Concerning this clonotype: A junction boundary mismatches the germline segment, possibly from a read error.

The TCR sequence derives from a female donor with breast cancer. Some clones in this sample may be carry-over from other donors' samples. Material: axillary lymph node tissue.

The CDR3 loop is CASSAGAGEEYNEPQHF. The CDR3 DNA is TGTGCCAGTAGTGCGGGAGCGGGAGAGGAGTACAATGAGCCCCAGCATTTT. The chain uses TRBV19 and TRBJ1-5; D not resolved. The CDR3 covers 17 residues. Per the germline V gene, CDR1 is LNHDA and CDR2 is SQIVND (reference sequence).